This TCR beta chain originates from a study of shared T cell receptors in the human thymus. Losses at the gene ends were 5 bases for V and 1 base for J; bases not matched to a gene: 4. There are 15 residues in the CDR3. The germline CDR1 and CDR2 sequences are SEHNR and FQNEAQ (reference sequence). The table came from immunoSEQ multiplex PCR; TCRdb's copy has only in-frame clones and leaves some out. The sample comprises 640,000 or so clones, approximately 89% of which are singletons, and roughly 0.0086% rests with the top ten. This same sample was also part of a study on human thymus T cells. Per that paper: Among the donors, all were healthy Finnish infants having corrective surgery for congenital heart defects. Resections removed during corrective heart surgery provided the thymus tissue used. There appeared to be biased usage of V and J genes in thymic and blood repertoires. Among unrelated individuals, related research reported thymic repertoires that overlapped highly.

The sequenced material came from thymocytes. The TCR comes from a boy under two years old with a congenital heart defect. This chain connects TRBV7-9 to TRBJ2-5, with 10 bases aligning to TRBD1. The CDR3 nucleotides read TGTGCCAGCAGCCCTTGGACAGGGGGCCAAGAGACCCAGTACTTC. Its protein product is CASSPWTGGQETQYF. The whole variable domain, filled in from reference TRBV7-9 and TRBJ2-5, reads DTGVSQNPRHKITKRGQNVTFRCDPISEHNRLYWYRQTLGQGPEFLTYFQNEAQLEKSRLLSDRFSAERPKGSFSTLEIQRTEQGDSAMYLCASSPWTGGQETQYFGPGTRLLVL.